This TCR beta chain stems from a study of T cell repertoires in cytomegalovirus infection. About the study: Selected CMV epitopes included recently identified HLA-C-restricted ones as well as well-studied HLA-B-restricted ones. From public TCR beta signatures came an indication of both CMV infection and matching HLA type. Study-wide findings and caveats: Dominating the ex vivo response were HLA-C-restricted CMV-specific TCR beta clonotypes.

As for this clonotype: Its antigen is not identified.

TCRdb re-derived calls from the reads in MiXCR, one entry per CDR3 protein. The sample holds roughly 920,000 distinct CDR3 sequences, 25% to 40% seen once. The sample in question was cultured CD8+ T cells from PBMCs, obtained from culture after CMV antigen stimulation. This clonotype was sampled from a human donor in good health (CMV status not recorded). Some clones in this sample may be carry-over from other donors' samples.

The chain's CDR3 is CASSQGTSGYTGELFF. CDR3 nucleotide sequence: TGCGCCAGCAGCCAAGGGACTAGCGGATACACCGGGGAGCTGTTTTTT. This chain uses TRBV4-3 with TRBJ2-2; 10 nucleotides match TRBD2. Germline V gene lookup returns CDR1 LGHNA and CDR2 YSLEER. V lost 1 base and J lost 3; bases outside the gene matches: 2. The CDR3 spans 16 residues.